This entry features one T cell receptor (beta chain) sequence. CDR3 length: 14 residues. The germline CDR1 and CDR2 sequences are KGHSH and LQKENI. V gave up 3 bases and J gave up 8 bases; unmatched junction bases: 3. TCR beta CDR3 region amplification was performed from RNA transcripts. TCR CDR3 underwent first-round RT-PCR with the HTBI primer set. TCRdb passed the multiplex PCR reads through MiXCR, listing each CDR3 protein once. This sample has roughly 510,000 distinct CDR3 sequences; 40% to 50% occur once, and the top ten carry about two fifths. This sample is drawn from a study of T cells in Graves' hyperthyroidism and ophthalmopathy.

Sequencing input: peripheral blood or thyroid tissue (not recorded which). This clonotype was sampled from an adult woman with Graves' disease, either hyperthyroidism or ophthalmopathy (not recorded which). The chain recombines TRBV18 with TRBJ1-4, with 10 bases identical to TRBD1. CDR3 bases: TGTGCCAGCTCACCCCGGGACAGGGGAGAAAAACTGTTTTTT. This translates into CASSPRDRGEKLFF.